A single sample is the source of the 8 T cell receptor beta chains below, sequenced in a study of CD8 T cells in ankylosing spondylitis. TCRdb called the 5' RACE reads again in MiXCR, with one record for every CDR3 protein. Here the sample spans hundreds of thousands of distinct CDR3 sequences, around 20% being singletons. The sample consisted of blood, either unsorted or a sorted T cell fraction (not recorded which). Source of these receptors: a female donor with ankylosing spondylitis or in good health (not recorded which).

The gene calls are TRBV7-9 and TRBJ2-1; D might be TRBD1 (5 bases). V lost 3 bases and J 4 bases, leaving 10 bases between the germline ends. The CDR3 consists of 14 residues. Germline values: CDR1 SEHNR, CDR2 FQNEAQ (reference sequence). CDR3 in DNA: TGTGCCAGCAGCTTCCTACAGGATTACAATGAGCAGTTCTTC. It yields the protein CASSFLQDYNEQFF.

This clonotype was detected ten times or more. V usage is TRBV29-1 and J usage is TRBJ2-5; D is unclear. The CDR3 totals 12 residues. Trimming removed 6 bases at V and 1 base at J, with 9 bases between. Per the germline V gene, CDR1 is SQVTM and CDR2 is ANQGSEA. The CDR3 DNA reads TGCAGCGTGGGTCAGTCCCAAGAGACCCAGTACTTC. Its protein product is CSVGQSQETQYF.

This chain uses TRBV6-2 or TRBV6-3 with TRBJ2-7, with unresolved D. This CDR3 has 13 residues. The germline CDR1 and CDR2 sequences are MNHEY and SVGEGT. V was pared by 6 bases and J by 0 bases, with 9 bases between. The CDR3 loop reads CASREVGSYEQYF. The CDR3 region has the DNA TGTGCCAGCAGAGAGGTGGGCTCCTACGAGCAGTACTTC.

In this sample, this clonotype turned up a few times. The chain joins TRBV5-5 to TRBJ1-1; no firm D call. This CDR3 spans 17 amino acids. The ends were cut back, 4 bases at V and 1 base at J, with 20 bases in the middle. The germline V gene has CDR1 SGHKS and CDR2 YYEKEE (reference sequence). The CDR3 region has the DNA TGTGCCAGCAGCCACACCCCCTCACAACTAAGGAACACTGAAGCTTTCTTT. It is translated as CASSHTPSQLRNTEAFF.

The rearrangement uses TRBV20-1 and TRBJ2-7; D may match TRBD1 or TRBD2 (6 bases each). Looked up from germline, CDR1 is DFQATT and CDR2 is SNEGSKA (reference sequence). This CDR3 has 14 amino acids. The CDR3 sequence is CRLKQGGPKDEQYF. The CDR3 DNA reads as TGCAGGCTTAAACAGGGAGGACCTAAGGACGAGCAGTACTTC.

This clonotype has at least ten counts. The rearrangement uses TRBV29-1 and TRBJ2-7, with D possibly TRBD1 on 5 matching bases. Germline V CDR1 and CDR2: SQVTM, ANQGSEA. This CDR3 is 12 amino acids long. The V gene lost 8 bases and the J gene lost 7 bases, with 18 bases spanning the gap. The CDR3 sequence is CSHRSGSGEQYF. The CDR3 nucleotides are TGCAGCCACCGCTCGGGCTCAGGGGAGCAGTACTTC.

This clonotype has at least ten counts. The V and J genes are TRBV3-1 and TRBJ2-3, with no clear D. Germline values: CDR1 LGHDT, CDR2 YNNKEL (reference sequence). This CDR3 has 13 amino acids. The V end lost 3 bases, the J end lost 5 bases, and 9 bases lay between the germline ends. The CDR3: CASSQRNEDTQYF. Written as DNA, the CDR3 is TGTGCCAGCAGCCAGAGGAATGAAGATACGCAGTATTTT.

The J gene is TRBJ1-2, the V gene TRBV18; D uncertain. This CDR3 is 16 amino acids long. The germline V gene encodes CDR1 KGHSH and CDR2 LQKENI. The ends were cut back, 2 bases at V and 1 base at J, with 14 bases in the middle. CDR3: CASSPRAAGDNYGYTF. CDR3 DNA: TGTGCCAGCTCACCAAGGGCGGCGGGCGATAACTATGGCTACACCTTC.